The 30 T cell receptor beta chains reported below all come from one sample, sequenced in a study of T cells in Graves' hyperthyroidism and ophthalmopathy. Amplified TCR beta CDR3 regions derived from RNA transcripts. HTBI primers were used for first-round RT-PCR of the TCR CDR3. TCRdb processed the multiplex PCR reads anew with MiXCR; each CDR3 protein has one entry. The data contain 300,000 to 400,000 distinct CDR3 sequences, roughly 13% of them singletons. The material sequenced was blood. The receptors were sampled from a woman aged 18-30 years with Graves' hyperthyroidism.

Only a few counts were recorded for this clonotype. The gene calls are TRBV2 and TRBJ2-7; 8 positions match TRBD1. CDR1 is SNHLY and CDR2 is FYNNEI in the germline V gene. Trimming at V came to 7 bases and at J to 4 bases, leaving 12 bases not matched to a gene. The CDR3 consists of 15 residues. The CDR3 coding sequence is TGTGCCAGCACAAGACCCAGGACAGGGATATACGAGCAGTACTTC. This codes for CASTRPRTGIYEQYF.

This clonotype was observed many times. In nucleotides, the CDR3 is TGCAGTGCTAGACCCCGTCCCTGGGATGAGCAGTTCTTC. It codes for CSARPRPWDEQFF. This chain uses TRBV20-1 with TRBJ2-1; no reliable D call. Germline CDR1 reads DFQATT; CDR2 reads SNEGSKA (reference sequence). CDR3 length: 13 amino acids. V dropped 2 bases and J dropped 8 bases, with 13 bases sitting between them.

The sample holds many counts of this clonotype. The chain recombines TRBV2 with TRBJ2-7, with D maybe TRBD2 (5 bases). Trimming shortened V by 3 bases and J by 6 bases, and 15 bases separated the two germline ends. Germline assignment: CDR1 SNHLY and CDR2 FYNNEI. The CDR3 consists of 14 residues. The CDR3 protein is CASSDNQPGGEQYF. The DNA for the CDR3 is TGTGCCAGCAGTGATAACCAGCCCGGAGGCGAGCAGTACTTC.

In this sample, this clonotype turned up many times. J is TRBJ2-3 and V is TRBV6-5; D call uncertain. From germline, CDR1 is MNHEY and CDR2 SVGAGI. The CDR3 sequence is 17 residues long. Deletions cut 0 bases from V and 2 bases from J, with 15 bases between. The CDR3 DNA sequence: TGTGCCAGCAGTTACTCGAGTGGCAGGTCGATCACAGATACGCAGTATTTT. It specifies CASSYSSGRSITDTQYF.

This clonotype was seen ten or more times. This chain connects TRBV28 to TRBJ1-4; D is ambiguous. The length of the CDR3 is 16 residues. Trimming cost V 4 bases and J 0 bases, with 12 bases left between them. From germline, CDR1 is MDHEN and CDR2 SYDVKM. CDR3 bases: TGTGCCAGCAGTTCCATGGGGTGGGCAACTAATGAAAAACTGTTTTTT. Residues: CASSSMGWATNEKLFF. The full variable domain, with the rest looked up from reference TRBV28 and TRBJ1-4, is DVKVTQSSRYLVKRTGEKVFLECVQDMDHENMFWYRQDPGLGLRLIYFSYDVKMKEKGDIPEGYSVSREKKERFSLILESASTNQTSMYLCASSSMGWATNEKLFFGSGTQLSVL.

The J gene is TRBJ2-5, the V gene TRBV7-3; possible D gene TRBD2, 6 bases. Germline CDR1 is SGHTA and CDR2 is FQGTGA. V was cut by 4 bases and J by 5 bases, with 11 bases left in between. The CDR3 extends over 13 amino acids. The CDR3 protein is CASSSTRLETQYF. For the CDR3, the DNA is TGTGCCAGCAGCTCGACTAGATTGGAGACCCAGTACTTC.

Only a few counts were recorded for this clonotype. The V call is TRBV6-1, the J call TRBJ1-2; weak D call: TRBD1 (5 bases). Trimming stripped 7 bases from V and 5 bases from J, with 20 bases between. Germline V gives CDR1 MNHNS, CDR2 SASEGT. The CDR3 consists of 15 residues. CDR3 DNA sequence: TGTGCCAGCATCCGGGACTCCCAACAGCGGTATGGCTACACCTTC. Translated: CASIRDSQQRYGYTF.

This clonotype has at least ten counts. The chain has TRBV28 and TRBJ2-7; D ambiguous. The V gene's germline CDR1 is MDHEN and CDR2 SYDVKM. With 6 bases removed from V and 7 bases from J, the gap between germline ends came to 13 bases. This CDR3 is built from 12 residues. The CDR3: CASSTTRREQYF. The DNA for the CDR3 is TGTGCCAGCAGCACAACGAGGCGGGAGCAGTACTTC.

There are a few counts of this clonotype. The chain recombines TRBV6-6 with TRBJ1-1; unclear D gene. Germline CDR1 is MNHNY and CDR2 is SVGAGI (reference sequence). The CDR3 totals 15 residues. Trimming left V 0 bases short and J 0 bases short, with 8 bases between. DNA of the CDR3: TGTGCCAGCAGTTACTCGCCGAATATGAACACTGAAGCTTTCTTT. This encodes CASSYSPNMNTEAFF.

This clonotype was seen at least ten times. The chain uses TRBV6-2 or TRBV6-3 and TRBJ2-3; TRBD2 aligns across 7 bases. V dropped 6 bases and J dropped 0; count of bases not matched to a gene: 6. The CDR3 covers 15 residues. Germline lookup yields CDR1 MNHEY and CDR2 SVGEGT. The CDR3 sequence: CASRQLATSTDTQYF. The CDR3 DNA reads TGTGCCAGCAGGCAACTAGCGACTAGCACAGATACGCAGTATTTT.

A few counts support this clonotype. The chain uses TRBV5-8 and TRBJ2-3; D ambiguous. The CDR3 is made up of 13 amino acids. The V end lost 4 bases, the J end lost 8 bases, and 14 bases lay between the germline ends. Per germline, CDR1 SGHTS and CDR2 YDEGEE. As DNA, the CDR3 is TGTGCCAGCAGCCAAGACTTTAGCAGTACGCAGTATTTT. Its translation: CASSQDFSSTQYF.

V is TRBV19 and J is TRBJ2-1; D gene uncertain. Germline V lookup: CDR1 LNHDA, CDR2 SQIVND (reference sequence). V was cut by 6 bases and J by 2 bases, with 14 bases left in between. This CDR3 spans 15 amino acids. As DNA, the CDR3 is TGTGCCAGTAGGGATGACTCAACTACCTACAATGAGCAGTTCTTC. The encoded protein is CASRDDSTTYNEQFF.

This clonotype was recorded at least ten times. The chain uses TRBV28 and TRBJ2-1, with D possibly TRBD2 on 6 matching bases. The germline V and J ends were trimmed by 5 bases and 1 base, with 18 bases remaining between them. The germline V gene has CDR1 MDHEN and CDR2 SYDVKM. This CDR3 contains 17 residues. In DNA form, the CDR3 reads TGTGCCAGCAGTCCCGTCGGAGGGGCGGGGTCCTACAATGAGCAGTTCTTC. It is translated as CASSPVGGAGSYNEQFF.

The chain uses TRBV19 and TRBJ1-3; D is ambiguous. Germline-derived CDR1 and CDR2 are LNHDA and SQIVND (reference sequence). This CDR3 has 13 residues. The germline V and J ends were trimmed by 9 bases and 0 bases, with 9 bases remaining between them. CDR3 DNA: TGTGCCAGCCGCCTACTCTCTGGAAACACCATATATTTT. Translated, it gives CASRLLSGNTIYF.

This clonotype was recorded a few times. This rearrangement joins TRBV5-1 to TRBJ2-5, with D perhaps TRBD2 (5 bases). Per germline, CDR1 SGHRS and CDR2 YFSETQ. The CDR3 has 13 residues. Trimming pared 4 bases from V and 0 bases from J, leaving 7 bases between. This chain's CDR3 is CASSPDYQETQYF. CDR3 sequence (DNA): TGCGCCAGCAGCCCGGACTACCAAGAGACCCAGTACTTC.

This clonotype came up a few times. The chain has TRBV11-2 and TRBJ1-1; 8 nucleotides agree with TRBD1. Trimming at V came to 5 bases and at J to 0 bases, leaving 20 bases not matched to a gene. Germline V CDR1 and CDR2: SGHAT, FQNNGV. CDR3 length: 20 residues. In DNA form, the CDR3 reads TGTGCCAGCAGCCCCCGAGGCGGCAGGGGGCTACTCCTTATGAACACTGAAGCTTTCTTT. This encodes CASSPRGGRGLLLMNTEAFF.

This clonotype was seen a few times. The chain joins TRBV4-3 to TRBJ1-1, with a weak D call TRBD1 (5 bases). The CDR3 totals 15 residues. CDR1 LGHNA and CDR2 YSLEER come from the germline V gene. Trimming left V 0 bases short and J 5 bases short, with 13 bases between. The CDR3 reads CASSQDYLGGTEAFF. CDR3 DNA: TGCGCCAGCAGCCAAGATTATTTGGGGGGGACTGAAGCTTTCTTT.

This clonotype was observed many times. The chain uses TRBV2 and TRBJ2-3, with TRBD1 matching 11 bases. Germline V gives CDR1 SNHLY, CDR2 FYNNEI. CDR3 size: 15 residues. The V segment lost 6 bases and the J segment 3 bases; nucleotides outside the gene matches: 5. The CDR3 DNA sequence: TGTGCCAGCAGCCCCCGGGACAGGGGGACAGATACGCAGTATTTT. Its protein product is CASSPRDRGTDTQYF.

There are many counts of this clonotype. The J gene is TRBJ1-1, the V gene TRBV12-3 or TRBV12-4; tentative D call: TRBD1 (5 bases). V was trimmed by 3 bases and J by 0 bases, leaving 17 bases between them. The CDR3 runs to 17 residues. The CDR3 region is CASSFLGTGRLNTEAFF. CDR3 coding DNA: TGTGCCAGCAGTTTTCTCGGGACGGGACGGCTGAACACTGAAGCTTTCTTT.

This clonotype has at least ten counts. The V gene is TRBV5-1, the J gene TRBJ2-1, with TRBD1 matching 7 bases. Germline CDR1 SGHRS, CDR2 YFSETQ. After removal of 4 bases from V and 6 bases from J, the junction contained 4 bases not matched to a gene. The CDR3 has 13 amino acids. CDR3 amino acids: CASSVTGFNEQFF. CDR3 sequence (DNA): TGCGCCAGCAGCGTGACAGGGTTCAATGAGCAGTTCTTC.

This sequence joins TRBV7-2 and TRBJ2-1; no reliable D call. Trimming removed 5 bases at V and 6 bases at J, with 14 bases between. Germline CDR1 SGHTA, CDR2 FQGNSA. The CDR3 covers 14 residues. The CDR3 DNA reads as TGTGCCAGCAGCCCCAGGAACGGTTTCAATGAGCAGTTCTTC. It translates to CASSPRNGFNEQFF.

This clonotype came up once. Just one base apart from a much larger clone, this may be a read error. The chain combines TRBV30 with TRBJ1-6; D is ambiguous. The CDR3 consists of 16 residues. Germline CDR1 GTSNPN, CDR2 SVGIG (reference sequence). Trimming removed 8 bases from V and 0 bases from J, with 17 bases in between. This CDR3 reads CAHRRPSSSYNSPLHF. For the CDR3, the DNA is TGTGCCCACCGCCGGCCGAGCAGCTCCTATAATTCACCCCTCCACTTT.

This clonotype has at least ten counts. J is TRBJ1-1 and V is TRBV20-1; D gene unclear. The CDR3 totals 15 residues. Trimming cost V 3 bases and J 0 bases, with 14 bases left between them. From germline, CDR1 is DFQATT and CDR2 SNEGSKA (reference sequence). CDR3 sequence: CSARDPDRVNTEAFF. The CDR3 bases are TGCAGTGCTAGGGACCCTGACCGCGTGAACACTGAAGCTTTCTTT.

This clonotype has ten or more counts. The chain uses TRBV11-2 and TRBJ2-3; D is possibly TRBD1 (6 bases). V lost 2 bases and J lost 6, with 9 bases in between. The CDR3 runs to 13 residues. Germline assignment: CDR1 SGHAT and CDR2 FQNNGV. The chain's CDR3 is CASSLQGLDTQYF. The DNA for the CDR3 is TGTGCCAGCAGCTTACAGGGGCTGGATACGCAGTATTTT. The full variable domain, completed using reference TRBV11-2 and TRBJ2-3, is EAGVAQSPRYKIIEKRQSVAFWCNPISGHATLYWYQQILGQGPKLLIQFQNNGVVDDSQLPKDRFSAERLKGVDSTLKIQPAKLEDSAVYLCASSLQGLDTQYFGPGTRLTVL.

As regards this clonotype: Just one base apart from a much larger clone, this may be a read error. J is TRBJ1-2 and V is TRBV20-1; the D gene is possibly TRBD1 (5 bases). This CDR3 comprises 17 residues. The V and J ends lost 0 bases and 2 bases respectively, with 19 bases between them. CDR1 DFQATT and CDR2 SNEGSKA come from the germline V gene (reference sequence). The CDR3: CSARDHQGRRSNYGYTF. In DNA, the CDR3 is TGCAGTGCTAGAGATCACCAGGGCAGACGGTCGAACTATGGCTACACCTTC.

This clonotype was counted many times. This rearrangement joins TRBV5-1 to TRBJ1-5; the D gene is possibly TRBD1 (6 bases). The length of the CDR3 is 14 residues. CDR1 is SGHRS and CDR2 is YFSETQ in the germline V gene. Trimming took off 4 bases at V and 6 bases at J, with 14 bases between the two ends. CDR3 nucleotides: TGCGCCAGCAGCCCACAGGGATCGGGTCAGCCCCAGCATTTT. Translation: CASSPQGSGQPQHF.

This clonotype was observed many times. The chain recombines TRBV28 with TRBJ1-1; D might be TRBD1 (5 bases). V was pared by 6 bases and J by 1 base, with 15 bases between. Germline V gives CDR1 MDHEN, CDR2 SYDVKM. The CDR3 contains 15 residues. The CDR3 DNA follows: TGTGCCAGCAGCTCCTCAGGGTTGGGGAACACTGAAGCTTTCTTT. Translating gives CASSSSGLGNTEAFF. The whole variable domain, remainder taken from reference TRBV28 and TRBJ1-1, is DVKVTQSSRYLVKRTGEKVFLECVQDMDHENMFWYRQDPGLGLRLIYFSYDVKMKEKGDIPEGYSVSREKKERFSLILESASTNQTSMYLCASSSSGLGNTEAFFGQGTRLTVV.

V and J are TRBV6-1 and TRBJ1-5, with D possibly matching TRBD1 (6 bases). V shed 7 bases and J shed 5 bases, with 12 bases lying between them. CDR1 and CDR2 from the germline V gene are MNHNS and SASEGT. The CDR3 runs to 13 residues. CDR3 sequence (DNA): TGTGCCAGCAAGGGGGGCGCCGATCAGCCCCAGCATTTT. Translation: CASKGGADQPQHF.

The chain combines TRBV10-1 with TRBJ2-2; 8 bases are a match to TRBD1. The CDR3 consists of 21 residues. Germline V gene sequence: CDR1 WNHNN, CDR2 SYGVQD (reference sequence). V dropped 0 bases and J dropped 7; count of bases not matched to a gene: 22. In DNA, the CDR3 is TGCGCCAGCAGTGAGTCTCCCTTCGATAGGACAGGGAGGATTTTATACGGGGAGCTGTTTTTT. Encoded protein: CASSESPFDRTGRILYGELFF.

The genes are TRBV6-1 and TRBJ2-7; D may be TRBD2 (6 bases). V gave up 8 bases and J gave up 0 bases, with 23 bases separating them. Germline values: CDR1 MNHNS, CDR2 SASEGT. The CDR3 length is 17 residues. The CDR3 spells CASQTRLETLGSYEQYF. The CDR3 DNA follows: TGTGCCAGCCAAACCCGACTAGAAACCCTGGGCTCCTACGAGCAGTACTTC.